The rows below give T cell receptor beta chains drawn from one sample of a study of T-cell memory formation after mild COVID-19. TCRdb passed the 5' RACE reads through MiXCR, listing each CDR3 protein once. This repertoire shows roughly 600,000 distinct CDR3 sequences, about 20% found once; its top ten account for 12%. The sequenced sample consisted of PBMCs or a T cell subset sorted from them (not recorded which). The receptors shown here come from an adult woman who had mild COVID-19 (a few samples of this study predate the infection). Cell type and time point are not known. CDR3s include the opening cysteine and the closing phenylalanine or tryptophan. D genes are given only for firm matches. A row's size may be missing; if present it is once, few, many or a size class.

TRBV6-5	TRBJ1-5	TRBD1	-	TGTGCCACCCTACCGGGACAGGGGGTTTATAGCAATCAGCCCCAGCATTTT	CATLPGQGVYSNQPQHF
TRBV20-1	TRBJ1-2	TRBD1	-	TGCAGTGCTAAAACAGGGGGCTATGGCTACACCTTC	CSAKTGGYGYTF
TRBV7-3	TRBJ2-5	TRBD1	-	TGTGCCAGCAGCCAACAGGGGGGCCAGGGGACCCAGTACTTC	CASSQQGGQGTQYF
TRBV3-1	TRBJ1-2	TRBD1	-	TGTGCCAGCAGCCAGGGACAGGACTATGGCTACACCTTC	CASSQGQDYGYTF
TRBV2	TRBJ1-1	-	few	TGTGCCAGCCTCCGTGACAGCCCTACTGAAGCTTTCTTT	CASLRDSPTEAFF
TRBV24-1	TRBJ2-7	-	-	TGTGCCACCAGTGTTGGATACGAGCAGTACTTC	CATSVGYEQYF
TRBV14	TRBJ1-1	-	-	TGTGCCAGCAGCCGTGATTCTCGGGGCCGGAACACTGAAGCTTTCTTT	CASSRDSRGRNTEAFF
TRBV4-3	TRBJ2-1	-	few	TGCGCCAGCAGATATGAGCAGTTCTTC	CASRYEQFF
TRBV7-8	TRBJ2-1	-	-	TGTGCCAGCAGCGCGGGGTTTAGCTCCTACAATGAGCAGTTCTTC	CASSAGFSSYNEQFF
TRBV5-1	TRBJ2-2	TRBD1	few	TGCGCCAGCAGCTTGGTTGGGCCCGGGACAGGGAGGACCGGGGAGCTGTTTTTT	CASSLVGPGTGRTGELFF
TRBV7-2	TRBJ2-2	TRBD2	few	TGTGCCAGCAGCTTAGAAGCGGGAGAGGCCGGGGAGCTGTTTTTT	CASSLEAGEAGELFF
TRBV10-3	TRBJ1-3	-	few	TGTGCCATTAGGGACGGATCTGGAAACACCATATATTTT	CAIRDGSGNTIYF
TRBV11-2	TRBJ2-5	-	-	TGTGCCAGCAGCCTATCCGCAGGGAAGTACCAAGAGACCCAGTACTTC	CASSLSAGKYQETQYF